The T cell receptor (beta chain) described here comes from a study of T cell responses to AZD1222 COVID-19 vaccine. Study-wide findings and caveats: Every sample of the repertoires postdated the peak T cell response. Clonal diversity was possibly underestimated, and white British individuals and females predominated among donors. Vaccine-associated CD4 TCRs ranged over spike, dominating at 160-218 and 743-854.

Turning to this clone: Its antigen is still unknown.

The length of the CDR3 is 15 residues. Looked up from germline, CDR1 is MNHEY and CDR2 is SVGAGI. Trimming left V 5 bases short and J 8 bases short, with 21 bases between. The assay was immunoSEQ multiplex PCR, and TCRdb's table has in-frame clones only and misses some. The sample includes under 150,000 clones, 90% to 95% of them seen just once. The chain combines TRBV6-5 with TRBJ1-2; D is perhaps TRBD1 (6 bases). This receptor was taken from an adult in good health. The sample here was peripheral blood, taken on day 0 of AZD1222 vaccination. In DNA, the CDR3 is TGTGCCAGCAGTACTTTAGGGGGGACCCAGTCAGGCTACACCTTC. Its protein product is CASSTLGGTQSGYTF.